The subject of this entry is one T cell receptor beta chain. What antigen it recognizes has not been identified. Nothing much larger sits one base from this clone, and base qualities are not available. Counted from cysteine to phenylalanine, this CDR3 has 13 amino acids. Kept here is only the CDR3 DNA, which spans 39 bases and is read in frame from base 1. CDR1 MRHNA and CDR2 SNTAGT are derived from the germline V gene. V is shortened by 5 bases, J by 5 bases, and the region joining them spans 13 bases. This record comes from a study of shared clonotypes between healthy human individuals (dated by TCRdb to the early 2020s). A note on the overall study: Two women and three men aged 18 to 49 years were included in the cohort. To estimate repertoire size and how much clonotype sharing occurs between individuals, the study deeply sequenced the blood TCR repertoires of five healthy adults. For each donor, CD4 naive and CD4 memory were each run on three plates, CD8 naive on two plates, and CD8 memory on one plate. To increase sequencing depth and limit assay-specific biases, TCR repertoire library preparation and sequencing were carried out by different laboratories using diverse techniques. Leukapheresis yielded between about 0.94 and 8.9 billion PBMCs per donor. Broad study findings and their caveats: Because the study included a small number of donors, the genetic and exposure-history diversity represented was limited. Rarefaction of sorted-subset datasets indicated incomplete sequencing despite the large sequencing depth. Naive subsets generally had larger estimated clonotype richness than memory subsets did. Only blood was sampled, and tissue TCR repertoires likely differ from those in blood. When several donors were compared, the shared fraction of clonotypes was around 4.6% for naive CD4, 3.5% for naive CD8, 2% to 2.5% for memory CD4, and around 0.4% for memory CD8. Compared with non-shared clonotypes, clonotypes shared by all four sorted-subset donors had higher generation probabilities. Pairwise subsampling led to the expectation that sequencing depth would affect the degree of clonotype sharing among donors.

Using the deep immunoSEQ assay, TCR CDR3 regions were amplified from genomic DNA by multiplex PCR. For each cell subset, the extracted genomic DNA was distributed evenly across all wells of several immunoSEQ 96-well plates, and each plate served as one replicate. For sorted subsets, approximately 210 ng genomic DNA, equal to tens of thousands of T cell genomes, was loaded into each replicate PCR. Purified libraries were measured with a Qubit 3.0 fluorometer, size-checked on a Bioanalyzer 2100, and measured again with the KAPA Library Quantification kit. Every immunoSEQ 96-well plate was sequenced on a separate single-read 150-cycle Illumina NextSeq 550 flow cell. On the authors' methods: Because only junctional sequences without quality scores were contained in the immunoSEQ output, filtering matching that applied to full-length reads could not be performed. Sequences were annotated with PyIR, a Python wrapper for IgBLAST v1.9, and V/J genes and CDR3 were assigned using IMGT germline references. Reads were removed for weak V/J assignments (E-value above 1e-6), missing CDR3, stop codons, out-of-frame junctions, or ambiguous translated residues. V3J clonotypes were defined as sequences sharing the same inferred V gene, J gene, and CDR3 amino acid sequence. Percentage overlap between repertoires was computed as shared unique clonotypes divided by the size of the smaller repertoire. Repertoire richness was assessed with RTK rarefaction, the Chao1 estimator, and Recon v2.1 estimates of unobserved clonotypes. Generation probabilities were computed with OLGA for all TCRbeta clonotypes obtained by the gDNA method from a few donors. As stored in TCRdb, this immuneACCESS dataset retains in-frame rearrangements with V and J assigned. A fraction of the clones does not appear; measured against another copy, unresolved V genes explain less than half of the discrepancy, and the remainder lacks a known reason. D and trimming were read from the DNA, whereas the V and J calls and clone size are those reported in that table. In all, the sample holds approximately 2.1 million clones, and just over 90% of those were seen once. 0.39% of the sample comes from the top ten.

The donors were healthy, HIV-negative adults who had no recently reported acute infections or vaccinations. Every donor was a Caucasian adult residing in Nashville, Tennessee, USA. CD4+ T cells were enriched by magnetic negative selection, after which naive cells were positively selected on CD45RA and the negative fraction was taken as the memory subset. Blood was obtained by leukapheresis, after which PBMCs were separated by Ficoll-Histopaque density gradient centrifugation and cryopreserved in liquid nitrogen vapor phase. Analytical flow cytometry was used to check the purity and quantity of every magnetically sorted T cell population. Genomic DNA was isolated from every sorted fraction and measured by UV absorbance on a Nanodrop 2000c.

The chain is made from TRBV6-4 and TRBJ2-7; TRBD2 is perhaps the D gene, given 6 matching bases. Source material: naive CD4+ T cells from PBMCs. What this sample's cell subset or site label stands for: CD45RA+ positively selected. The source of this sequence is a man younger than 30 in good health. Some clones in this sample may be carry-over from other donors' samples. The DNA sequence is TGTGCCAGCAGTCGTGAGAGGGAGGACGAGCAGTACTTC. It translates to CASSREREDEQYF.